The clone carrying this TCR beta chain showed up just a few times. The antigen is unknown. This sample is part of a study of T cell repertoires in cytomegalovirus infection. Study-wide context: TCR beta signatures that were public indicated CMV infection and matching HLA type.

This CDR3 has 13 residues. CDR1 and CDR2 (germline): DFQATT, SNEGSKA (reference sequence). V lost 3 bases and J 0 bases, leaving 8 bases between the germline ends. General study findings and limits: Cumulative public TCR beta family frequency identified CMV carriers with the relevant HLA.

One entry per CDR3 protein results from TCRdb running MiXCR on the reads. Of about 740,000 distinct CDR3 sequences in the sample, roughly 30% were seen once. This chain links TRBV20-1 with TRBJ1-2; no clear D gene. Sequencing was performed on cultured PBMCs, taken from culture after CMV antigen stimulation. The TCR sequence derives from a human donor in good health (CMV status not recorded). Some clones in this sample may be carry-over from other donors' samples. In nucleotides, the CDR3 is TGCAGTGCTAGTGGTAGATCTAACTATGGCTACACCTTC. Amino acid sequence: CSASGRSNYGYTF.